Shown below are 9 T cell receptor beta chains from a single sample sequenced in a study of control samples from healthy donors and cancer patients. Clones were sequenced by immunoSEQ multiplex PCR, and TCRdb holds only the in-frame ones, with some missing. The sample records roughly 150,000 clones, just over 85% being singletons. The specimen was blood. The receptors were sampled from a man aged 18-30 years in good health.

The chain employs TRBV6-5 and TRBJ2-2; D gene ambiguous. Between the trimmed V and J ends, which lost 0 bases and 3 bases, there was a span of 5 bases. The CDR3 covers 14 residues. CDR1 MNHEY and CDR2 SVGAGI come from the germline V gene. The CDR3 region is CASSYSTYTGELFF. The CDR3 nucleotides read TGTGCCAGCAGTTACTCGACGTACACCGGGGAGCTGTTTTTT.

As concerns this clone: In the same sample, other DNA sequences code for this CDR3. The CDR3 spells CASSFGGTEAFF. The CDR3, as DNA: TGTGCCAGTAGTTTCGGGGGCACTGAAGCTTTCTTT. The J gene is TRBJ1-1, the V gene TRBV19, with a tentative D call TRBD1 (5 bases). Germline V gives CDR1 LNHDA, CDR2 SQIVND (reference sequence). This CDR3 is built from 12 residues. Trimming stripped 5 bases from V and 4 bases from J, with 8 bases between.

V usage is TRBV6-5 and J usage is TRBJ2-3; D not resolved. Trimming stripped 4 bases from V and 1 base from J, with 12 bases between. The CDR3 is made up of 15 amino acids. The germline V gene encodes CDR1 MNHEY and CDR2 SVGAGI. The CDR3 loop reads CASSSTFAGTDTQYF. CDR3 DNA: TGTGCCAGCAGTTCAACTTTTGCAGGCACAGATACGCAGTATTTT.

The J gene is TRBJ1-6, the V gene TRBV18, with a tentative D call TRBD1 (5 bases). This CDR3 comprises 13 residues. The germline V and J ends were trimmed by 2 bases and 11 bases, with 10 bases remaining between them. Germline-derived CDR1 and CDR2 are KGHSH and LQKENI. The CDR3 DNA follows: TGTGCCAGCTCACCAGACAGTCGGACACCCCTCCACTTT. This encodes CASSPDSRTPLHF.

This chain uses TRBV19 with TRBJ2-3, with 9 positions matching TRBD1. The J segment lost 1 base and the V segment lost 6 bases, leaving 14 bases of the junction unmatched. Germline V gene sequence: CDR1 LNHDA, CDR2 SQIVND (reference sequence). This CDR3 has 18 amino acids. The CDR3 spells CASSDGGTGRTGTDTQYF. DNA for the CDR3: TGTGCCAGTAGCGATGGGGGGACAGGGCGGACAGGCACAGATACGCAGTATTTT. Full variable domain (outside the CDR3, taken from reference TRBV19 and TRBJ2-3): DGGITQSPKYLFRKEGQNVTLSCEQNLNHDAMYWYRQDPGQGLRLIYYSQIVNDFQKGDIAEGYSVSREKKESFPLTVTSAQKNPTAFYLCASSDGGTGRTGTDTQYFGPGTRLTVL.

J is TRBJ2-2 and V is TRBV6-6; unclear D gene. Germline values: CDR1 MNHNY, CDR2 SVGAGI (reference sequence). The CDR3 sequence is 15 residues long. The V gene lost 0 bases and the J gene lost 0 bases, with 5 bases spanning the gap. CDR3 sequence: CASSYSRANTGELFF. For the CDR3, the DNA is TGTGCCAGCAGTTACTCGAGAGCGAACACCGGGGAGCTGTTTTTT.

The chain carries TRBV11-3 and TRBJ2-5, with unresolved D. The CDR3 sequence is 14 residues long. Between the trimmed V and J ends, which lost 0 bases and 5 bases, there was a span of 10 bases. Germline V lookup: CDR1 SGHNT, CDR2 YENEEA. CDR3 residues: CASSLDPRAETQYF. CDR3 bases: TGTGCCAGCAGCTTAGATCCCCGCGCGGAGACCCAGTACTTC. Complete variable domain (other parts from reference TRBV11-3 and TRBJ2-5): EAGVVQSPRYKIIEKKQPVAFWCNPISGHNTLYWYLQNLGQGPELLIRYENEEAVDDSQLPKDRFSAERLKGVDSTLKIQPAELGDSAVYLCASSLDPRAETQYFGPGTRLLVL.

The V call is TRBV7-3, the J call TRBJ1-1, with 8 bases lining up with TRBD1. The V gene's germline CDR1 is SGHTA and CDR2 FQGTGA. This CDR3 is built from 16 residues. Trimming cost V 5 bases and J 4 bases; bases outside gene matches: 12. The CDR3 loop is CASSPSPDRGSTEAFF. CDR3 sequence (DNA): TGTGCCAGCAGCCCCTCTCCCGACAGGGGAAGCACTGAAGCTTTCTTT. The full variable domain, in which reference TRBV7-3 and TRBJ1-1 provide the parts outside the CDR3, is GAGVSQTPSNKVTEKGKYVELRCDPISGHTALYWYRQSLGQGPEFLIYFQGTGAADDSGLPNDRFFAVRPEGSVSTLKIQRTERGDSAVYLCASSPSPDRGSTEAFFGQGTRLTVV.

The V and J genes are TRBV27 and TRBJ2-5, with D hard to call. The CDR3 is 14 residues long. Between the trimmed V and J ends, which lost 2 bases and 2 bases, there was a span of 9 bases. Germline CDR1 and CDR2: MNHEY and SMNVEV (reference sequence). CDR3 bases: TGTGCCAGCAGTTTAGCTGGACGGCAAGAGACCCAGTACTTC. Amino acids: CASSLAGRQETQYF.